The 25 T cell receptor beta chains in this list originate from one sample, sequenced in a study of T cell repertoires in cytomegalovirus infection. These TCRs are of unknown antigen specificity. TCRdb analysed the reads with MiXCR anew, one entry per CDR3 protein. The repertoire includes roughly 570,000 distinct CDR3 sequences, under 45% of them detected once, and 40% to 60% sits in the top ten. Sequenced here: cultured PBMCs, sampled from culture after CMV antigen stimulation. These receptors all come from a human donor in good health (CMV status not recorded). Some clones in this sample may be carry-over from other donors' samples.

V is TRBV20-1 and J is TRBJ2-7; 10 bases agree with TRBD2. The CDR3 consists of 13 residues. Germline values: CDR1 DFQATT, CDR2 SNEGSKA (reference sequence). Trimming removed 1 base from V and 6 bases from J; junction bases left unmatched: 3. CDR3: CSARVPSGGEQYF. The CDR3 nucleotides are TGCAGTGCTAGAGTTCCTAGCGGGGGCGAGCAGTACTTC.

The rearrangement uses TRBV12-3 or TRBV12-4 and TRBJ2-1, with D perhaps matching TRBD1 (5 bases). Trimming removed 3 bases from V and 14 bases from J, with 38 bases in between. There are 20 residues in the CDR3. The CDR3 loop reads CASSFKPTTGVQDKIRFEFF. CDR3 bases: TGTGCCAGCAGTTTTAAGCCCACCACTGGGGTACAGGACAAGATTAGATTTGAGTTCTTC.

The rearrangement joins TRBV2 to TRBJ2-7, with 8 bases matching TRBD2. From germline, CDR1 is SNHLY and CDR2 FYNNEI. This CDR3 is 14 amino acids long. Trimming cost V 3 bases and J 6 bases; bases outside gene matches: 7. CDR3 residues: CASSDLWTSSEQYF. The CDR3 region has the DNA TGTGCCAGCAGTGATTTGTGGACTAGCAGCGAGCAGTACTTC.

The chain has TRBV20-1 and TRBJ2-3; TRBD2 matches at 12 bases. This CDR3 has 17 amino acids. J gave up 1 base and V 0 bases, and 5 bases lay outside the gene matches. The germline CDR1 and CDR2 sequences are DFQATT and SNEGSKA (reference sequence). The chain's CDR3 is CSARDPSSGGGTDTQYF. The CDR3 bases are TGCAGTGCTAGAGATCCCTCTAGCGGGGGGGGCACAGATACGCAGTATTTT.

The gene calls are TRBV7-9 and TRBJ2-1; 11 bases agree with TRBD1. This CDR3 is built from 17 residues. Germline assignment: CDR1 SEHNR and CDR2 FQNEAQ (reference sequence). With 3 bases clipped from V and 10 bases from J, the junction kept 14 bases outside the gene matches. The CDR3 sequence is CASSFSPGTGGHNEQFF. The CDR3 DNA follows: TGTGCCAGCAGCTTCTCCCCCGGGACAGGGGGACATAACGAGCAGTTCTTC. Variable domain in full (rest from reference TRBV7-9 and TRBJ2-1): DTGVSQNPRHKITKRGQNVTFRCDPISEHNRLYWYRQTLGQGPEFLTYFQNEAQLEKSRLLSDRFSAERPKGSFSTLEIQRTEQGDSAMYLCASSFSPGTGGHNEQFFGPGTRLTVL.

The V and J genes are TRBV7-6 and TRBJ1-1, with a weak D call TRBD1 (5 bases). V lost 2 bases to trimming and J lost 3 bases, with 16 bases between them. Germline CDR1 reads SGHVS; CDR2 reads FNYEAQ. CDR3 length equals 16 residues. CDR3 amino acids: CASSLLWIGADTEAFF. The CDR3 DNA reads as TGTGCCAGCAGCTTATTGTGGATAGGGGCGGACACTGAAGCTTTCTTT. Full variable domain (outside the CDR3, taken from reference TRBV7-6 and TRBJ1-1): GAGVSQSPRYKVTKRGQDVALRCDPISGHVSLYWYRQALGQGPEFLTYFNYEAQQDKSGLPNDRFSAERPEGSISTLTIQRTEQRDSAMYRCASSLLWIGADTEAFFGQGTRLTVV.

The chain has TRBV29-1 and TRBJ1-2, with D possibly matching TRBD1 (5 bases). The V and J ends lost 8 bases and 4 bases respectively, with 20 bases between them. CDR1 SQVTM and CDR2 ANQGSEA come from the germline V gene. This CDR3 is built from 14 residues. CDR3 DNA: TGCAGCTCCGGTAGTAGCGGGGGTGGCTATGGCTACACCTTC. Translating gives CSSGSSGGGYGYTF.

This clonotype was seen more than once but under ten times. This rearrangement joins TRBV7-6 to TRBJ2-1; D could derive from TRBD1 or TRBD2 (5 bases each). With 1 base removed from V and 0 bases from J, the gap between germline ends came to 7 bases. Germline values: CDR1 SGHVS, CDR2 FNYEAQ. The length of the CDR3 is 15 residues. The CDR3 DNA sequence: TGTGCCAGCAGCTTAGGGGACGGCTCCTACAATGAGCAGTTCTTC. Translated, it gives CASSLGDGSYNEQFF.

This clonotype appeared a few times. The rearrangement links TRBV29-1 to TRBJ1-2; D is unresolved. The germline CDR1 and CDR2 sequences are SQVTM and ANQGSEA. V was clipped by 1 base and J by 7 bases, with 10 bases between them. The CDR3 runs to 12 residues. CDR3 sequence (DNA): TGCAGCGTTGAAGTCAGGCATAGTGGCTACACCTTC. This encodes CSVEVRHSGYTF.

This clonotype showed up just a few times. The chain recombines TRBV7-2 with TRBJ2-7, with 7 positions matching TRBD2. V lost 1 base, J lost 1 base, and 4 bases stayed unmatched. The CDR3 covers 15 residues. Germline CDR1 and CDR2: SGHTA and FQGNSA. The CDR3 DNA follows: TGTGCCAGCAGCTTAGGAGTGGGAGGGTCCTACGAGCAGTACTTC. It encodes CASSLGVGGSYEQYF.

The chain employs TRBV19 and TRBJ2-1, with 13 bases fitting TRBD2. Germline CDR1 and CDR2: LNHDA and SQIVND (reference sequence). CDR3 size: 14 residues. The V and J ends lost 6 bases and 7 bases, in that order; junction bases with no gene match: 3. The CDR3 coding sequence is TGTGCCAGTAGCGTGGGACTAGCGGGAAATGAGCAGTTCTTC. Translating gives CASSVGLAGNEQFF.

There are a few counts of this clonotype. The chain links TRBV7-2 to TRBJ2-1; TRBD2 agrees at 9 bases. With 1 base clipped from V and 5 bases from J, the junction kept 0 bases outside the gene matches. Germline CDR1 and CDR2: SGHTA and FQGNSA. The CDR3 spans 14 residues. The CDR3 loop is CASSLVAGDNEQFF. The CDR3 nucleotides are TGTGCCAGCAGCTTAGTAGCGGGAGACAATGAGCAGTTCTTC.

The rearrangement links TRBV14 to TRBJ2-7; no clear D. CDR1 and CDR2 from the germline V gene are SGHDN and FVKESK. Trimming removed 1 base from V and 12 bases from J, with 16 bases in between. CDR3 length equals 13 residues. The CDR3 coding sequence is TGTGCCAGCAGCCAAGTAAATTCGGGCGGAGCGTACTTC. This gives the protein CASSQVNSGGAYF.

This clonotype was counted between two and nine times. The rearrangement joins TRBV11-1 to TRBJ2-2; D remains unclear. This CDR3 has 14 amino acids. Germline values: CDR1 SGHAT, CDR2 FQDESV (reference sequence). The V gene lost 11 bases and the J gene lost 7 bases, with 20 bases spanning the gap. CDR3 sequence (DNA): TGTGCCCCCCCCACCCCCTTCGAGGTCGGGGAGCTGTTTTTT. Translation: CAPPTPFEVGELFF.

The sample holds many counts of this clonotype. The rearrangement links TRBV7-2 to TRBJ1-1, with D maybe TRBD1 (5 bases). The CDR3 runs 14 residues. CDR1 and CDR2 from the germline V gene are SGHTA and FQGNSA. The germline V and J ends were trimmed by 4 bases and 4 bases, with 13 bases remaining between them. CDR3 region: CASSSRPGGTEAFF. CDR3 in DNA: TGTGCCAGCAGCTCGAGGCCCGGGGGCACTGAAGCTTTCTTT. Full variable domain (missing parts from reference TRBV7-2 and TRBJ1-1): GAGVSQSPSNKVTEKGKDVELRCDPISGHTALYWYRQSLGQGLEFLIYFQGNSAPDKSGLPSDRFSAERTGGSVSTLTIQRTQQEDSAVYLCASSSRPGGTEAFFGQGTRLTVV.

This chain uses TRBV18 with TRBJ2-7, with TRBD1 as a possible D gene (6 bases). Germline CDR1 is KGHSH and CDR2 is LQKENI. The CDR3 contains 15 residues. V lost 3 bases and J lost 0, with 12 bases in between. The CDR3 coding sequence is TGTGCCAGCTCACCCGGGACACAAAGCTCCTACGAGCAGTACTTC. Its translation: CASSPGTQSSYEQYF. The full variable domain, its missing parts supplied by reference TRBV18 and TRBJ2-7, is NAGVMQNPRHLVRRRGQEARLRCSPMKGHSHVYWYRQLPEEGLKFMVYLQKENIIDESGMPKERFSAEFPKEGPSILRIQQVVRGDSAAYFCASSPGTQSSYEQYFGPGTRLTVT.

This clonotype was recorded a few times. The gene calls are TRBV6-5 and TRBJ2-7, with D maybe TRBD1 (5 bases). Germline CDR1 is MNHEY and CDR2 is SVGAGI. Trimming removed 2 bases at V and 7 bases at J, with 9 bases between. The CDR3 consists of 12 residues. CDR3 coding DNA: TGTGCCAGCAGTTACAGGGGTTTTGAGCAGTACTTC. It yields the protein CASSYRGFEQYF.

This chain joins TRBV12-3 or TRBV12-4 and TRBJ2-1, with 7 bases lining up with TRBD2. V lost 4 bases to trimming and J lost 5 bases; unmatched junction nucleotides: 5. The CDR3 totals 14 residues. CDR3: CASSYGLGDNEQFF. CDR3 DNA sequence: TGTGCCAGCAGTTATGGACTAGGGGACAATGAGCAGTTCTTC.

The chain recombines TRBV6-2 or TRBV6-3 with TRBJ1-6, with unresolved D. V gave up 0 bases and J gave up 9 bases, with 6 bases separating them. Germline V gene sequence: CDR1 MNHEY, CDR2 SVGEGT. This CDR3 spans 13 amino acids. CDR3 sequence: CASSYSKSSPLHF. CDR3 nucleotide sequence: TGTGCCAGCAGTTACTCCAAGAGTTCACCCCTCCACTTT.

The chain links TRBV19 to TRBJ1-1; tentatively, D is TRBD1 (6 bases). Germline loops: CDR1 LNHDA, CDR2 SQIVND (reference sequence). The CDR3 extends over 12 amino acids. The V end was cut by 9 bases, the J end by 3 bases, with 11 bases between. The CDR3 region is CASRRGYTEAFF. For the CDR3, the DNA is TGTGCCAGCCGCAGGGGTTACACTGAAGCTTTCTTT.

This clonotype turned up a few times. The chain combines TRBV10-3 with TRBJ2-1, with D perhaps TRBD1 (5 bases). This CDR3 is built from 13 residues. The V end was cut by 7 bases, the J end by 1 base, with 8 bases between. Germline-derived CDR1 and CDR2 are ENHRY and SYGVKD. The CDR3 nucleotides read TGTGCCATCAACCAGGGATCCTACAATGAGCAGTTCTTC. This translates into CAINQGSYNEQFF.

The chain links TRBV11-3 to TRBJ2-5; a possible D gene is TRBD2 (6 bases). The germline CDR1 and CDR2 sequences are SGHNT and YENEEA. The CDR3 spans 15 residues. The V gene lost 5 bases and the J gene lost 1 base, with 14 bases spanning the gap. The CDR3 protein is CASSVGSGVQETQYF. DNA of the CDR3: TGTGCCAGCAGCGTTGGTAGCGGAGTCCAAGAGACCCAGTACTTC.

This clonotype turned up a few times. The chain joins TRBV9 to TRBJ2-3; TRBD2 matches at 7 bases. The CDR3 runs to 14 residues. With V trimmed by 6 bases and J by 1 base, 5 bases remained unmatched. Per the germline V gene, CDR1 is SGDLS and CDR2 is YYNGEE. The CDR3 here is CASTTAGGTDTQYF. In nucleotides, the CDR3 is TGTGCCAGCACGACGGCGGGGGGCACAGATACGCAGTATTTT. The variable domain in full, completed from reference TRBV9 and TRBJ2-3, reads DSGVTQTPKHLITATGQRVTLRCSPRSGDLSVYWYQQSLDQGLQFLIQYYNGEERAKGNILERFSAQQFPDLHSELNLSSLELGDSALYFCASTTAGGTDTQYFGPGTRLTVL.

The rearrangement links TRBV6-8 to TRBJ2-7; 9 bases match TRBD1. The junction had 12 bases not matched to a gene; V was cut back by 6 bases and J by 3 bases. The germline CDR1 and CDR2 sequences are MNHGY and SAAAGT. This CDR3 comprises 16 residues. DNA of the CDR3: TGTGCCAGCAGCAATATGACCGGGACAGGGAACTACGAGCAGTACTTC. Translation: CASSNMTGTGNYEQYF.

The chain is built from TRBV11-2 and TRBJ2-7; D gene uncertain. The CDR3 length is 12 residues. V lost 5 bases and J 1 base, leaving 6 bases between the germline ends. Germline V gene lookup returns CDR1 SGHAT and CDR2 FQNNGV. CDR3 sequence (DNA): TGTGCCAGCAGCCATGAGTCCTACGAGCAGTACTTC. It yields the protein CASSHESYEQYF.